This TCR beta chain was documented in a study of monozygotic twins with inflammatory bowel disease (dated by TCRdb to between 2017 and 2020). At the level of the whole study: The complete study included 28 monozygotic twin pairs: 19 IBD-discordant Danish pairs and nine German pairs, of which four were IBD-concordant and five were IBD-discordant. The search for disease-associated traits relied mainly on comparing IBD patients with their genetically identical healthy co-twins within discordant pairs. Each individual had, on average, about 151 000 unique TCRalpha sequences and 181 000 unique TCRbeta sequences available for analysis.

Study-wide conclusions, independent of this receptor: IBD patients shared fewer clonotypes with other individuals than healthy twins did, most markedly in patients showing signs of disease activity. Measured by the inverse Simpson index, TCRbeta repertoire diversity was lower in IBD patients than in their healthy co-twins. No difference in repertoire similarity was observed between concordant and discordant twins, possibly owing to limited statistical power. The analysis was unable to tell apart different T cell subtypes. Because patients were on differing immunosuppressive treatments, the repertoires may have picked up extra background noise and inter-individual variability. The results gave no support for a single strong signal or clonotype linked to IBD.

The CDR3 spans 18 residues, from the cysteine through the phenylalanine. No DNA sequence is on record. The germline V gene (reference sequence) supplies CDR1 LNHNV and CDR2 YYDKDF. Library prep was done by 5' RACE. For each TCR library, 3,500 to 4,500 ng of total RNA was used. For each sample, cDNA synthesis with SMARTScribe reverse transcriptase was split into eight separate reactions. Unique molecular identifiers containing a 6-nucleotide sample barcode were introduced through template switching during cDNA synthesis. TCRalpha and TCRbeta cDNA was amplified by two nested PCRs of about 15 and 9 cycles, with bead purification after each PCR. Before amplification, the cDNA was treated with uracil DNA-glycosylase and purified using the QIAquick PCR purification kit. In the second PCR, Illumina TruSeq-compatible adapters and sample-specific barcodes were added. Library quality and concentration were assessed using TapeStation and Qubit, and approximately 5 ng of each library was pooled. Pooled libraries were sequenced on an Illumina HiSeq2500 single-index Rapid Run with 2 x 100 bp reads and custom sequencing primers. The authors' pipeline ran thus. MiGEC version 1.2.6 was used for UMI-based consensus assembly to correct PCR and sequencing errors. MiXCR version 2.1.1 was used to carry out V(D)J alignment, clonotype assembly and CDR3 extraction. Gene usage, clonotype sharing and MAIT/NKT TCR abundance were normalised by analysing the top 1000, 10 000 and 20 000 clonotypes per sample. Diversity was computed as the inverse Simpson index with the vegan R package after downsampling to 27 000 UMIs. Statistical testing used paired Mann-Whitney U tests on the discordant twin pairs and applied Benjamini-Hochberg correction for multiple testing. Reads reprocessed by TCRdb are summarized as one entry per CDR3 protein sequence, and DNA is absent. TCRdb, rather than the study authors, made the V and J calls. The table for this sample lists nearly 450,000 distinct CDR3 sequences. The ten largest clonotypes hold 2.4% of the sample.

Points on this clonotype: The antigen this receptor binds is unknown.

From each donor, an approximately 2.4 ml peripheral blood sample was collected into PAXgene tubes and kept at -80 degrees C. Total RNA was isolated from whole blood with the PAXgene blood miRNA kit on an automated QIAcube, without T cell sorting. Peripheral blood from monozygotic twin pairs who were concordant or discordant for inflammatory bowel disease underwent deep TCRalpha and TCRbeta repertoire profiling using unique molecular barcoding. Smoking habits were recorded for all twin pairs, and each individual was classified as a current, former or never smoker. The sequence was obtained from a human donor with ulcerative colitis or Crohn's disease, or a healthy co-twin of an affected twin (not recorded which). The sample consisted of blood. The rearrangement joined TRBV15 to TRBJ2-2; no DNA is available, so the TRBD2 call from TCRdb remains unchecked. CDR3 region: CATSRDWSGGSNTGELFF. With the rest looked up from the reference TRBV15 and TRBJ2-2 genes rather than sequenced, the full variable domain is DAMVIQNPRYQVTQFGKPVTLSCSQTLNHNVMYWYQQKSSQAPKLLFHYYDKDFNNEADTPDNFQSRRPNTSFCFLDIRSPGLGDTAMYLCATSRDWSGGSNTGELFFGEGSRLTVL.